This T cell receptor (beta chain) emerged from a study of shared clonotypes between healthy human individuals. Study processing details: Filtering differed for immunoSEQ, which gave only junction sequences without quality scores. Clones were sequenced by immunoSEQ multiplex PCR, and TCRdb holds only the in-frame ones, with some missing. The DNA was the basis for D and trimming; V, J and clone size are from that table. This sample has 450,000 to 500,000 clones, with 81% found just once. Germline CDR1 is SQVTM and CDR2 is ANQGSEA. CDR3 size: 14 residues. The V end lost 2 bases, the J end lost 3 bases, and 13 bases lay between the germline ends.

The chain is built from TRBV29-1 and TRBJ1-1; D call uncertain. The sequence came from a woman aged 40 to 55 in good health. Some clones in this sample may be carry-over from other donors' samples. The sequencing input was PBMCs. CDR3 coding DNA: TGCAGCGTTGAAACACCCGACGGATACACTGAAGCTTTCTTT. It translates to CSVETPDGYTEAFF.